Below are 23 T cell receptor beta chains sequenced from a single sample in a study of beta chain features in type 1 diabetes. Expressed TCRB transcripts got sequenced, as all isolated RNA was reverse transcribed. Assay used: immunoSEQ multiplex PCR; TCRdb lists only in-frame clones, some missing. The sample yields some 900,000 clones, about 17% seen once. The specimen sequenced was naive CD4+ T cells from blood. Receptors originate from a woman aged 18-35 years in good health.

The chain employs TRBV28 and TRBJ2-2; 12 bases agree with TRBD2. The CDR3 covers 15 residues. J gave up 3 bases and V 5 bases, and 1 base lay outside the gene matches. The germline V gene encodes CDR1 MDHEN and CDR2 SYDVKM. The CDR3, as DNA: TGTGCCAGCAGTCGACTAGCGGGAGACACCGGGGAGCTGTTTTTT. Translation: CASSRLAGDTGELFF.

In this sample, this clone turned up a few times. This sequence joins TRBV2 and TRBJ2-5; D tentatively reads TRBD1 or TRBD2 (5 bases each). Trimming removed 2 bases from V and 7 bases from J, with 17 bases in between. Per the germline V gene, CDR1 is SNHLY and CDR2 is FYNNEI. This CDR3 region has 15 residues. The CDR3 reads CASSEMGLPEGTQYF. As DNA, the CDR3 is TGTGCCAGCAGTGAAATGGGGCTACCCGAGGGGACCCAGTACTTC.

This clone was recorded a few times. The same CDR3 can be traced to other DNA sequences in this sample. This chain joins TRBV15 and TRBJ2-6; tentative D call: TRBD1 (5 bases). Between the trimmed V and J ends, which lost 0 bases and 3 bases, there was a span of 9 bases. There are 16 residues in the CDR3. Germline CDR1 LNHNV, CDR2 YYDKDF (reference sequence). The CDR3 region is CATSRDYTGGANVLTF. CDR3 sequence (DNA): TGTGCCACCAGCAGAGATTACACAGGTGGGGCCAACGTCCTGACTTTC.

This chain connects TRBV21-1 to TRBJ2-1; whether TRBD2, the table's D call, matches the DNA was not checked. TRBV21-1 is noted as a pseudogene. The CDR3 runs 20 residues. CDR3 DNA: TGTGCCAGCAGCTATCGCGCGGAGGGACTAGCGGGAGGTTTTCTCAATGAGCAGTTCTTC. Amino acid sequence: CASSYRAEGLAGGFLNEQFF.

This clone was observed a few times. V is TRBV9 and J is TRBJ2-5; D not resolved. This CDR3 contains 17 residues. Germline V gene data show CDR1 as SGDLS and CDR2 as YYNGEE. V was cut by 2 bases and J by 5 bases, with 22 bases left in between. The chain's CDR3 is CASSVGSTQRLGETQYF. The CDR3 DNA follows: TGTGCCAGCAGCGTTGGGTCAACACAGCGACTCGGGGAGACCCAGTACTTC.

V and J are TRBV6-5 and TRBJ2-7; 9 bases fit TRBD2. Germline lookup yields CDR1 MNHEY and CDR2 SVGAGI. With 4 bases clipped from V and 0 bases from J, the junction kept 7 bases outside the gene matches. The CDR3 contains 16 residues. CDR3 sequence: CASSSGSGRSSYEQYF. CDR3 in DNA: TGTGCCAGCAGTTCGGGAAGCGGGAGGAGCTCCTACGAGCAGTACTTC.

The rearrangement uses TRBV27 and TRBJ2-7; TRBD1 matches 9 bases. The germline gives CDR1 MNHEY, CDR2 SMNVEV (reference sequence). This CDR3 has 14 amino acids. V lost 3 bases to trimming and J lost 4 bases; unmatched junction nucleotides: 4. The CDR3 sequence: CASSLYRGQYEQYF. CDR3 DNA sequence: TGTGCCAGCAGTTTGTACAGGGGGCAGTACGAGCAGTACTTC.

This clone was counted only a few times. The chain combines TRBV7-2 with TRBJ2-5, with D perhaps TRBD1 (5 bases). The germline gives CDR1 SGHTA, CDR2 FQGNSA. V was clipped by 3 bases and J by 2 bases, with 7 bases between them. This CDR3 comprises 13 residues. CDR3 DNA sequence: TGTGCCAGCAGCTTCAAGGGGCAAGAGACCCAGTACTTC. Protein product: CASSFKGQETQYF.

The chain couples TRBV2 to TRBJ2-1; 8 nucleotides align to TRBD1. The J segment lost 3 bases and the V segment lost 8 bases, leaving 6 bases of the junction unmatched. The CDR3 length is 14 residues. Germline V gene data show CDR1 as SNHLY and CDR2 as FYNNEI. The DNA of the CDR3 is TGTGCCAGCGCCAGGACAGGGTTCTACAATGAGCAGTTCTTC. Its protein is CASARTGFYNEQFF. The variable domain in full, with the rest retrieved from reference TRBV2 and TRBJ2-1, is EPEVTQTPSHQVTQMGQEVILRCVPISNHLYFYWYRQILGQKVEFLVSFYNNEISEKSEIFDDQFSVERPDGSNFTLKIRSTKLEDSAMYFCASARTGFYNEQFFGPGTRLTVL.

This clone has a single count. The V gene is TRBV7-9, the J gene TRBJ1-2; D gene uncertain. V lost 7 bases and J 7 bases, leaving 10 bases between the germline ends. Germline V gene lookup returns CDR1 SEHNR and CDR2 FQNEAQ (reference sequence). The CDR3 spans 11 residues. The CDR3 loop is CASTPRVGYTF. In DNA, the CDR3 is TGTGCCAGCACCCCTCGAGTTGGCTACACCTTC.

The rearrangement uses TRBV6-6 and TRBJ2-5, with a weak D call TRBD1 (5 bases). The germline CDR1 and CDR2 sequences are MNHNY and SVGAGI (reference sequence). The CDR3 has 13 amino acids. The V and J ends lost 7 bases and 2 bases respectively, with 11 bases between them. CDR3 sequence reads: CASTPTDQETQYF. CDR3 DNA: TGTGCCAGCACTCCGACAGATCAAGAGACCCAGTACTTC.

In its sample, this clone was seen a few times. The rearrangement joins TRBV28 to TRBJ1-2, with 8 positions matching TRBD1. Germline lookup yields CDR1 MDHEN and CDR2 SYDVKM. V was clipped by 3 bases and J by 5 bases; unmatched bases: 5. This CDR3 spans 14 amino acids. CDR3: CASSLPTGGYGYTF. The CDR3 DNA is TGTGCCAGCAGTTTGCCTACAGGGGGGTATGGCTACACCTTC.

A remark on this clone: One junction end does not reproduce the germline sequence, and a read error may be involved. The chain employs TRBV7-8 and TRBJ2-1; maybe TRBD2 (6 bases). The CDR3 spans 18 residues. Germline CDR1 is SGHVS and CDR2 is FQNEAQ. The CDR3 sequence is CASSLPRVREFSHNEQFF. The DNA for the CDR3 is TGTGCCAGCAGCCTACCTAGGGTACGGGAGTTCTCCCACAATGAGCAGTTCTTC.

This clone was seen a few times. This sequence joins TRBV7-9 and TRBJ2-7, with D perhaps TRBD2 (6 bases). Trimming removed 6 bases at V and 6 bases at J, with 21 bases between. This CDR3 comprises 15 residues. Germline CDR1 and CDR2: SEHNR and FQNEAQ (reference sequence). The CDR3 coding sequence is TGTGCCAGCAGTCGAAATCGGGGACTGGAAATCGAGCAGTACTTC. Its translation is CASSRNRGLEIEQYF.

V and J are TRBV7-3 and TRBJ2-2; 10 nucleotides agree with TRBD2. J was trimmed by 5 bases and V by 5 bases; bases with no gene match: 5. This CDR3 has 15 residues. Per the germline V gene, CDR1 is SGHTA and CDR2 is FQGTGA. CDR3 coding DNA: TGTGCCAGCAGCCCCGGACTAGCGGCTACCGGGGAGCTGTTTTTT. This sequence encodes CASSPGLAATGELFF.

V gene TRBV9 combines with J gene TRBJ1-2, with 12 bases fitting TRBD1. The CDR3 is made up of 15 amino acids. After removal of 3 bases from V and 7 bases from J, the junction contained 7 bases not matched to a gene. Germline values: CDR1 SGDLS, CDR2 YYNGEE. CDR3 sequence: CASSGTGQGAGGYTF. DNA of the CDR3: TGTGCCAGCAGCGGAACGGGACAGGGGGCCGGTGGCTACACCTTC.

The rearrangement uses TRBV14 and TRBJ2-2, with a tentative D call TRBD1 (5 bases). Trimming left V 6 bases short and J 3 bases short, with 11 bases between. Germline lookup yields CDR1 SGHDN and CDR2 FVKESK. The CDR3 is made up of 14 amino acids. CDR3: CASRGQVHTGELFF. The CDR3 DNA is TGTGCCAGCAGGGGGCAAGTACACACCGGGGAGCTGTTTTTT.

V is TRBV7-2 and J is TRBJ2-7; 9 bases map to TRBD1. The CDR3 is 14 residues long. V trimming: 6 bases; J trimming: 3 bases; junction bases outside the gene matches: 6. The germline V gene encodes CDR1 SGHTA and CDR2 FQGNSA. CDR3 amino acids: CASSSGQGRYEQYF. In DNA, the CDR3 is TGTGCCAGCAGTTCAGGACAGGGGCGCTACGAGCAGTACTTC.

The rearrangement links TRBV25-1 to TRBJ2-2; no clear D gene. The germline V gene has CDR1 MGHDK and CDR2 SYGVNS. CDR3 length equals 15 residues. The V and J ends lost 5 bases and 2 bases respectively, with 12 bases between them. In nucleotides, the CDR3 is TGTGCCAGCAGTAGCCCCTATGACAACACCGGGGAGCTGTTTTTT. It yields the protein CASSSPYDNTGELFF. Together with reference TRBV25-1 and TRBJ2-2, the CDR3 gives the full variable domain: EADIYQTPRYLVIGTGKKITLECSQTMGHDKMYWYQQDPGMELHLIHYSYGVNSTEKGDLSSESTVSRIRTEHFPLTLESARPSHTSQYLCASSSPYDNTGELFFGEGSRLTVL.

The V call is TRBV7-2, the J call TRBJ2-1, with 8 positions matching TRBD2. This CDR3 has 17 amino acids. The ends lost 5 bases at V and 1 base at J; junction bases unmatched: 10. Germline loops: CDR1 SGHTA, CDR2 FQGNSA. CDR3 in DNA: TGTGCCAGCAGCCCCCCCGGCGGGAGGTCGTCCTACAATGAGCAGTTCTTC. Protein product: CASSPPGGRSSYNEQFF.

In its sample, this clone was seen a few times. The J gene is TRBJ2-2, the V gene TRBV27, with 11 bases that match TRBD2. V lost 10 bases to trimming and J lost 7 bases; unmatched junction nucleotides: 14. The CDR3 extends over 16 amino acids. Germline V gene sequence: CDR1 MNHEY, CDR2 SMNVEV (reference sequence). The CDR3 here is CATVDTSGRGYGELFF. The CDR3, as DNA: TGTGCCACCGTGGATACTAGCGGGAGAGGATACGGGGAGCTGTTTTTT.

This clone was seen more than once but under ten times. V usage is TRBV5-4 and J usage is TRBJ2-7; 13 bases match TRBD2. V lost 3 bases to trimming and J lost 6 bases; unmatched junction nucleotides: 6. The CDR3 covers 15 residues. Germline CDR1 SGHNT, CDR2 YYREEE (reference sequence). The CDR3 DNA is TGTGCCAGCAGCTCGACTAGCGGGAGGCCCCGCGAGCAGTACTTC. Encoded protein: CASSSTSGRPREQYF.

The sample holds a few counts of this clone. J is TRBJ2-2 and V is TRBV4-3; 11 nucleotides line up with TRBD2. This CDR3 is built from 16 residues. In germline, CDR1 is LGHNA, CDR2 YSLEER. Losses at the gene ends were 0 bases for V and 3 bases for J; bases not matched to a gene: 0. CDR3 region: CASSQDSGRDTGELFF. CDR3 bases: TGCGCCAGCAGCCAAGATAGCGGGAGGGACACCGGGGAGCTGTTTTTT.